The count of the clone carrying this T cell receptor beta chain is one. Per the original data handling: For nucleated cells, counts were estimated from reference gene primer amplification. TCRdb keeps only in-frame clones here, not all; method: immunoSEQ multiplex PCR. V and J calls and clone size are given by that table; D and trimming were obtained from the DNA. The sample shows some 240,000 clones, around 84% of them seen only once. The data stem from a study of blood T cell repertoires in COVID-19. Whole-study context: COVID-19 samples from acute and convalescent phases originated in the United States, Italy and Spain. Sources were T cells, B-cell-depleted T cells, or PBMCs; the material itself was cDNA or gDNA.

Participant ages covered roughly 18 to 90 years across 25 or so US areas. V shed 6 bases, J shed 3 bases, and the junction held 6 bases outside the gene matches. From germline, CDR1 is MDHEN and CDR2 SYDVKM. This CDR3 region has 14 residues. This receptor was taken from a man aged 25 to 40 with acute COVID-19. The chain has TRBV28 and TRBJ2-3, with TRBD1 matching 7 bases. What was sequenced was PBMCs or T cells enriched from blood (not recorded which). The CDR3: CASRQTGMTDTQYF. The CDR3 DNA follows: TGTGCCAGCAGACAGACAGGGATGACAGATACGCAGTATTTT. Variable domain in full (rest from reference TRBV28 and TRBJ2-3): DVKVTQSSRYLVKRTGEKVFLECVQDMDHENMFWYRQDPGLGLRLIYFSYDVKMKEKGDIPEGYSVSREKKERFSLILESASTNQTSMYLCASRQTGMTDTQYFGPGTRLTVL.